The 19 T cell receptor beta chains in this list originate from one sample, sequenced in a study of beta chain features in type 1 diabetes. Study-wide results and limits: All four CD4+ subsets from Type 1 diabetes patients carried moderately but significantly shorter TCRB CDR3s.

Of the isolated RNA, all was reverse transcribed, and so the sequenced material was expressed TCRB transcripts. Some clones are missing from TCRdb's copy, which holds only in-frame ones; the method was immunoSEQ multiplex PCR. The data contain 640,000 or so clones, over 10% of them seen just once; the ten biggest clones take up less than 0.025%. Their cognate antigens are unknown. Sequencing was done on a sample of naive CD4+ T cells from blood. These receptors came from a man aged 18 to 29 with type 1 diabetes.

The CDR3 protein is CASSLGGGAGNEQFF. The CDR3, as DNA: TGCGCCAGCAGCTTGGGAGGGGGCGCCGGGAATGAGCAGTTCTTC. The rearrangement uses TRBV5-1 and TRBJ2-1; 7 bases line up with TRBD1. The length of the CDR3 is 15 residues. The trim removed 0 bases at V and 7 bases at J, leaving 7 bases unmatched. Per the germline V gene, CDR1 is SGHRS and CDR2 is YFSETQ.

V is TRBV7-2 and J is TRBJ1-1; D is unresolved. This CDR3 region has 14 residues. Trimming pared 1 base from V and 0 bases from J, leaving 6 bases between. Germline V gives CDR1 SGHTA, CDR2 FQGNSA. In DNA, the CDR3 is TGTGCCAGCAGCTTAGGCACAATGAACACTGAAGCTTTCTTT. It is translated as CASSLGTMNTEAFF.

The chain carries TRBV28 and TRBJ2-1, with 10 bases matching TRBD2. Germline CDR1 reads MDHEN; CDR2 reads SYDVKM. The CDR3 runs 15 residues. Trimming at V came to 3 bases and at J to 10 bases, leaving 9 bases not matched to a gene. CDR3 loop: CASSLSASGGREQFF. CDR3 bases: TGTGCCAGCAGTTTGTCAGCTAGCGGGGGACGGGAGCAGTTCTTC. The complete variable domain, with remaining parts taken from reference TRBV28 and TRBJ2-1, reads DVKVTQSSRYLVKRTGEKVFLECVQDMDHENMFWYRQDPGLGLRLIYFSYDVKMKEKGDIPEGYSVSREKKERFSLILESASTNQTSMYLCASSLSASGGREQFFGPGTRLTVL.

This clone was picked up a small number of times. The CDR3 protein is CASMLAPGYEQYF. The CDR3 DNA reads TGCGCCAGCATGTTGGCCCCGGGATACGAGCAGTACTTC. The rearrangement joins TRBV5-1 to TRBJ2-7, with D maybe TRBD2 (5 bases). The germline V gene encodes CDR1 SGHRS and CDR2 YFSETQ. The ends were cut back, 6 bases at V and 4 bases at J, with 14 bases in the middle. The CDR3 loop spans 13 amino acids.

The V call is TRBV6-1, the J call TRBJ2-3, with a possible D match to TRBD1 (6 bases). Germline V gives CDR1 MNHNS, CDR2 SASEGT. The length of the CDR3 is 14 residues. V dropped 6 bases and J dropped 1 base, with 11 bases sitting between them. The CDR3 spells CASSRDTGTDTQYF. For the CDR3, the DNA is TGTGCCAGCAGCCGGGACACCGGCACAGATACGCAGTATTTT.

The V call is TRBV7-9, the J call TRBJ1-1, with TRBD1 identical over 11 bases. Germline V lookup: CDR1 SEHNR, CDR2 FQNEAQ (reference sequence). V lost 3 bases and J lost 0; bases outside the gene matches: 6. The CDR3 contains 17 residues. CDR3 DNA sequence: TGTGCCAGCAGCTTGGACAGGGGGCAGACCATGAACACTGAAGCTTTCTTT. Translation: CASSLDRGQTMNTEAFF.

The genes are TRBV6-1 and TRBJ2-1, with D possibly being TRBD1 (5 bases). In germline, CDR1 is MNHNS, CDR2 SASEGT. The CDR3 sequence is 11 residues long. V was clipped by 8 bases and J by 7 bases, with 9 bases between them. In DNA, the CDR3 is TGTGCCAGCGTAGGGGCGAATGAGCAGTTCTTC. This translates into CASVGANEQFF.

This clone appeared a few times. The V gene is TRBV15, the J gene TRBJ2-7; D gene uncertain. This CDR3 region has 13 residues. Trimming stripped 3 bases from V and 4 bases from J, with 10 bases between. CDR1 LNHNV and CDR2 YYDKDF come from the germline V gene (reference sequence). CDR3 loop: CATSSIGGYEQYF. CDR3 coding DNA: TGTGCCACCAGCAGCATAGGCGGATACGAGCAGTACTTC.

This chain's CDR3 is CASSLPRDRAQETQYF. Written as DNA, the CDR3 is TGTGCCAGCAGCCTCCCACGGGACAGGGCTCAAGAGACCCAGTACTTC. The chain recombines TRBV7-9 with TRBJ2-5; 9 bases fit TRBD1. Germline V gene sequence: CDR1 SEHNR, CDR2 FQNEAQ (reference sequence). The ends lost 5 bases at V and 2 bases at J; junction bases unmatched: 9. This CDR3 comprises 16 residues.

There are a few counts of this clone. The chain links TRBV25-1 to TRBJ1-6, with TRBD1 identical over 9 bases. The CDR3 runs to 16 residues. Germline trimming cut 3 bases from V and 10 bases from J; bases unmatched to any gene: 10. Germline CDR1 and CDR2: MGHDK and SYGVNS. CDR3 DNA sequence: TGTGCCAGCAGTGACCCGACAGGGGGAGGCAGATCACCCCTCCACTTT. Protein sequence: CASSDPTGGGRSPLHF. Combining the CDR3 with reference TRBV25-1 and TRBJ1-6 gives the whole variable domain EADIYQTPRYLVIGTGKKITLECSQTMGHDKMYWYQQDPGMELHLIHYSYGVNSTEKGDLSSESTVSRIRTEHFPLTLESARPSHTSQYLCASSDPTGGGRSPLHFGNGTRLTVT.

This clone has more than one count but fewer than ten. The chain has TRBV11-2 and TRBJ2-1; D is ambiguous. The CDR3 is made up of 13 amino acids. Trimming removed 2 bases from V and 9 bases from J, with 11 bases in between. Germline V gives CDR1 SGHAT, CDR2 FQNNGV. The CDR3 region is CASSLLRFGEQFF. The CDR3 nucleotides read TGTGCCAGCAGCTTATTGAGGTTCGGTGAGCAGTTCTTC.

Only a few counts were recorded for this clone. The chain combines TRBV4-1 with TRBJ2-5; 9 bases line up with TRBD2. This CDR3 is 18 amino acids long. Germline V lookup: CDR1 MGHRA, CDR2 YSYEKL. The ends lost 4 bases at V and 2 bases at J; junction bases unmatched: 14. The DNA of the CDR3 is TGCGCCAGCAGCCGACTCCCCTGGGCGGGGGGGCCGCAAGAGACCCAGTACTTC. Encoded protein: CASSRLPWAGGPQETQYF.

CDR3 protein: CASSPTGPQDGYTF. The CDR3 DNA follows: TGTGCCAGCTCACCAACGGGACCCCAGGATGGCTACACCTTC. The V call is TRBV18, the J call TRBJ1-2, with a possible D match to TRBD1 (5 bases). Germline assignment: CDR1 KGHSH and CDR2 LQKENI. The CDR3 contains 14 residues. V lost 2 bases and J lost 6, with 13 bases in between.

This clone has a handful of counts. The chain joins TRBV19 to TRBJ1-6; TRBD1 might be the D (6 bases). The CDR3 spans 15 residues. Trimming removed 4 bases at V and 3 bases at J, with 10 bases between. Germline V gene sequence: CDR1 LNHDA, CDR2 SQIVND (reference sequence). Here the CDR3 DNA reads TGTGCCAGTAGTAAACCGGACAGCTATAATTCACCCCTCCACTTT. This gives the protein CASSKPDSYNSPLHF.

The J gene is TRBJ2-1, the V gene TRBV6-4; the D call may be TRBD1 or TRBD2 (5 bases each). The CDR3 extends over 16 amino acids. Germline CDR1 and CDR2: MRHNA and SNTAGT. V was pared by 0 bases and J by 9 bases, with 18 bases between. The CDR3 reads CASSDSRGSLASEQFF. Here the CDR3 DNA reads TGTGCCAGCAGTGACTCGAGGGGCAGTTTAGCGTCTGAGCAGTTCTTC.

The table lists this clone with a few counts. The chain links TRBV2 to TRBJ2-5; D is unresolved. The CDR3 covers 13 residues. The V and J ends lost 4 bases and 1 base respectively, with 7 bases between them. Germline values: CDR1 SNHLY, CDR2 FYNNEI. CDR3 bases: TGTGCCAGCAGTGCGGACGGCCAAGAGACCCAGTACTTC. It yields the protein CASSADGQETQYF.

This clone has only a few counts. The V gene is TRBV2, the J gene TRBJ2-7; D remains unclear. The CDR3 covers 11 residues. Germline CDR1 and CDR2: SNHLY and FYNNEI. V gave up 6 bases and J gave up 6 bases, with 9 bases separating them. The CDR3 loop reads CASSPGSEQYF. The CDR3 DNA follows: TGTGCCAGCAGCCCCGGGTCCGAGCAGTACTTC. Based on the CDR3 plus reference TRBV2 and TRBJ2-7, the full variable domain is EPEVTQTPSHQVTQMGQEVILRCVPISNHLYFYWYRQILGQKVEFLVSFYNNEISEKSEIFDDQFSVERPDGSNFTLKIRSTKLEDSAMYFCASSPGSEQYFGPGTRLTVT.

This clone turned up a few times. V gene TRBV7-9 combines with J gene TRBJ2-7, with D possibly called TRBD1 or TRBD2 (5 bases each). Germline values: CDR1 SEHNR, CDR2 FQNEAQ (reference sequence). CDR3 length: 17 amino acids. V lost 5 bases and J lost 0, with 20 bases in between. The CDR3 protein is CASSPIRGAQSSYEQYF. The CDR3 nucleotides are TGTGCCAGCAGCCCCATAAGAGGGGCTCAGTCCTCCTACGAGCAGTACTTC.

V usage is TRBV6-1 and J usage is TRBJ1-2, with 10 bases aligning to TRBD1. CDR3 length: 14 amino acids. Looked up from germline, CDR1 is MNHNS and CDR2 is SASEGT. V lost 8 bases to trimming and J lost 4 bases; unmatched junction nucleotides: 7. The CDR3: CASRWTGGTYGYTF. The DNA for the CDR3 is TGTGCCAGCCGCTGGACAGGGGGTACCTATGGCTACACCTTC.